The 5 T cell receptor beta chains in this list originate from one sample, sequenced in a study of PD-1 blockade in classical Hodgkin lymphoma. Sequencing was performed with immunoSEQ multiplex PCR; in TCRdb, only in-frame clones are kept and a portion is missing. The table records approximately 61,000 clones, around 89% of them present only once. Relapse after autologous stem cell transplantation occurred in every patient, and brentuximab vedotin exposure varied. The starting material was peripheral blood mononuclear cells (PBMCs), obtained at baseline. Receptor source: a human donor with classical Hodgkin lymphoma.

The chain employs TRBV28 and TRBJ1-5, with 11 bases lining up with TRBD1. CDR3 length equals 17 residues. Germline CDR1 and CDR2: MDHEN and SYDVKM. Germline trimming cut 5 bases from V and 3 bases from J; bases unmatched to any gene: 9. For the CDR3, the DNA is TGTGCCAGCAGTGCCGGACAGGGGGCGCTTACCAATCAGCCCCAGCATTTT. Its protein is CASSAGQGALTNQPQHF.

This clone was picked up one time. The V call is TRBV4-1, the J call TRBJ2-7; unclear D gene. Germline V lookup: CDR1 MGHRA, CDR2 YSYEKL. The CDR3 spans 17 residues. V was clipped by 1 base and J by 0 bases, with 16 bases between them. CDR3 coding DNA: TGCGCCAGCAGCCAAGTTGTTTCAACGGTGAACTCCTACGAGCAGTACTTC. Protein: CASSQVVSTVNSYEQYF.

This CDR3 is CASSSFYEQYF. The CDR3 coding sequence is TGTGCCAGCAGCTCCTTCTACGAGCAGTACTTC. The chain has TRBV5-5 and TRBJ2-7; D is uncertain. The CDR3 loop spans 11 amino acids. CDR1 is SGHKS and CDR2 is YYEKEE in the germline V gene (reference sequence). V was cut by 3 bases and J by 3 bases, with 4 bases left in between. The full variable domain, in which reference TRBV5-5 and TRBJ2-7 provide the parts outside the CDR3, is DAGVTQSPTHLIKTRGQQVTLRCSPISGHKSVSWYQQVLGQGPQFIFQYYEKEERGRGNFPDRFSARQFPNYSSELNVNALLLGDSALYLCASSSFYEQYFGPGTRLTVT.

The chain uses TRBV7-9 and TRBJ1-5, with 8 bases identical to TRBD1. Germline assignment: CDR1 SEHNR and CDR2 FQNEAQ (reference sequence). Trimming took 5 bases from V and 1 from J; bases not matched to a gene: 1. The CDR3 consists of 14 residues. This CDR3 is CASSGQGSNQPQHF. For the CDR3, the DNA is TGTGCCAGCAGCGGACAGGGAAGCAATCAGCCCCAGCATTTT. The full variable domain, completed using reference TRBV7-9 and TRBJ1-5, is DTGVSQNPRHKITKRGQNVTFRCDPISEHNRLYWYRQTLGQGPEFLTYFQNEAQLEKSRLLSDRFSAERPKGSFSTLEIQRTEQGDSAMYLCASSGQGSNQPQHFGDGTRLSIL.

The chain couples TRBV5-4 to TRBJ2-5; D remains unclear. The CDR3 has 17 amino acids. With 4 bases removed from V and 5 bases from J, the gap between germline ends came to 24 bases. Germline CDR1 is SGHNT and CDR2 is YYREEE (reference sequence). The DNA for the CDR3 is TGTGCCAGCAGCGTGGGCTTCTTGGGTGGGGTCGGGGAGACCCAGTACTTC. This codes for CASSVGFLGGVGETQYF. Looking up the rest from reference TRBV5-4 and TRBJ2-5 gives the full variable domain: ETGVTQSPTHLIKTRGQQVTLRCSSQSGHNTVSWYQQALGQGPQFIFQYYREEENGRGNFPPRFSGLQFPNYSSELNVNALELDDSALYLCASSVGFLGGVGETQYFGPGTRLLVL.